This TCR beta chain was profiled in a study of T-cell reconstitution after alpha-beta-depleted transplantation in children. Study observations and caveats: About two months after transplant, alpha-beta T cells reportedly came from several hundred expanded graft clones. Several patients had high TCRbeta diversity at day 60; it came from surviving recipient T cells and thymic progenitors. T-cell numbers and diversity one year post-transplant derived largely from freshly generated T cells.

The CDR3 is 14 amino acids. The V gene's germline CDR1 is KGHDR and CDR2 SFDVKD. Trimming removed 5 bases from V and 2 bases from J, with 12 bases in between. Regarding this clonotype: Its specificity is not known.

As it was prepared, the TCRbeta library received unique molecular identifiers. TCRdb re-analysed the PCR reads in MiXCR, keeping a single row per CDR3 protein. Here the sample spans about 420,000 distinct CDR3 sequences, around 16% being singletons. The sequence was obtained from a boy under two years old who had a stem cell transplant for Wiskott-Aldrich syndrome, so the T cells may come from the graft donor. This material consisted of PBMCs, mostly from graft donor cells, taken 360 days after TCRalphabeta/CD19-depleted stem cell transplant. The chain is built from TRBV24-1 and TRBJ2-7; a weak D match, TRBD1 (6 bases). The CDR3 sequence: CATSGQGRPYEQYF. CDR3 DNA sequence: TGTGCCACCAGTGGGCAGGGGCGCCCCTACGAGCAGTACTTC.